Only a few counts were recorded for the clone carrying this T cell receptor beta chain. Its antigen remains unidentified. The CDR3 runs to 15 residues. Germline assignment: CDR1 MDHEN and CDR2 SYDVKM. V lost 8 bases and J lost 9; bases outside the gene matches: 14. This record belongs to a study of T cells in Graves' hyperthyroidism and ophthalmopathy. Points from the study as a whole: In simple terms, a model built on 13 V-J features told ophthalmopathy apart from stable hyperthyroidism.

RNA transcripts were the template for amplifying TCR beta CDR3 regions. The primer set for the first-round RT-PCR of the TCR CDR3 was HTBI. TCRdb analysed the multiplex PCR reads with MiXCR anew, one entry per CDR3 protein. The sample has about 570,000 distinct CDR3 sequences, 12% to 15% seen once. The authors deemed Graves' hyperthyroidism stable absent ophthalmopathy progression within 18 months. The chain combines TRBV28 with TRBJ2-1; the match to TRBD2 covers 9 bases. The receptor's source is a woman aged 40-49 years with Graves' hyperthyroidism. Sequencing was performed on blood. The CDR3 DNA follows: TGTGCCAGCCAAAGTTTCGGGATAGCGGGAGTTGAGCAGTTCTTC. It codes for CASQSFGIAGVEQFF.